These 7 T cell receptor beta chains originate from one sample sequenced in a study of T cell responses to AZD1222 COVID-19 vaccine. Measured with immunoSEQ multiplex PCR; TCRdb has only the in-frame clones, and not every one. The repertoire consists of roughly 250,000 clones, with approximately 95% occurring once and the leading ten covering 0.55%. The specimen was peripheral blood, collected on day 0 of AZD1222 vaccination. The receptor set was obtained from an adult in good health.

This clone is a singleton in its sample. V gene TRBV10-3 combines with J gene TRBJ2-7, with 7 bases fitting TRBD2. The junction had 11 bases not matched to a gene; V was cut back by 10 bases and J by 5 bases. CDR3 length: 13 residues. CDR1 and CDR2 (germline): ENHRY, SYGVKD. In DNA form, the CDR3 reads TGTGCCACTACGGGACTAAAAGGACACGAGCAGTACTTC. Its translation: CATTGLKGHEQYF.

The chain employs TRBV13 and TRBJ2-7; a weak D match, TRBD1 (7 bases). There are 13 residues in the CDR3. The germline CDR1 and CDR2 sequences are PRHDT and FYEKMQ (reference sequence). The V and J ends lost 0 bases and 8 bases respectively, with 11 bases between them. The chain's CDR3 is CASSLGGGGKQYF. The CDR3 DNA sequence: TGTGCCAGCAGCTTAGGAGGGGGCGGGAAGCAGTACTTC.

This chain uses TRBV3-1 (or the pseudogene TRBV3-2) with TRBJ2-4, with 16 bases lining up with TRBD2. The V gene's germline CDR1 is LGHDT and CDR2 YNNKEL (reference sequence). CDR3 size: 18 residues. V was pared by 0 bases and J by 7 bases, with 6 bases of the junction left unmatched. CDR3 nucleotides: TGTGCCAGCAGCCAAGAGGGACTAGCGGGGGGGCCGCTCAACATTCAGTACTTC. Translated: CASSQEGLAGGPLNIQYF.

The table lists this clone with a few counts. The rearrangement joins TRBV19 to TRBJ1-5; D call uncertain. CDR1 and CDR2 (germline): LNHDA, SQIVND (reference sequence). The CDR3 sequence is 15 residues long. V was shortened by 5 bases and J by 3 bases, with 14 bases between the two germline ends. CDR3 sequence reads: CASSLIAGSNQPQHF. As DNA, the CDR3 is TGTGCCAGTAGTCTGATAGCGGGCTCCAATCAGCCCCAGCATTTT.

The chain recombines TRBV7-9 with TRBJ1-1; D possibly corresponds to TRBD1 (6 bases). V was pared by 4 bases and J by 4 bases, with 13 bases between. The CDR3 contains 14 residues. The germline V gene has CDR1 SEHNR and CDR2 FQNEAQ (reference sequence). The CDR3 region is CASSSQGGGTEAFF. In nucleotides, the CDR3 is TGTGCCAGCAGCTCTCAAGGGGGGGGCACTGAAGCTTTCTTT.

The rearrangement links TRBV7-2 to TRBJ2-7; D is possibly TRBD2 (6 bases). The CDR3 runs to 13 residues. V lost 1 base and J 4 bases, leaving 8 bases between the germline ends. The germline V gene encodes CDR1 SGHTA and CDR2 FQGNSA. CDR3 coding DNA: TGTGCCAGCAGCTTAGTAGCGGAGTACGAGCAGTACTTC. This translates into CASSLVAEYEQYF.

V and J are TRBV3-1 (or the pseudogene TRBV3-2) and TRBJ2-7; D call uncertain. Looked up from germline, CDR1 is LGHDT and CDR2 is YNNKEL (reference sequence). CDR3 size: 14 residues. Trimming took 1 base from V and 3 from J, leaving 10 bases between them. Here the CDR3 reads CASSQGASGYEQYF. CDR3 nucleotide sequence: TGTGCCAGCAGCCAAGGGGCTAGTGGCTACGAGCAGTACTTC.